Below, one T cell receptor (beta chain) is given with its context. Next came a second PCR, run for about 6 to 11 cycles, which used a sample-barcoded 5' primer along with a J-beta primer mix. Researchers report that a template-switch adaptor with 12 random nucleotides tagged each cDNA molecule. Each CDR3 protein gets one entry after TCRdb re-called the 5' RACE reads with MiXCR. The data contain more than 900,000 distinct CDR3 sequences, 20% to 25% of them singletons. The data were taken from a study of blood T cells in healthy people across ages. Each sample gave at least 6.5 million isolated PBMCs. This CDR3 is 16 amino acids long. Germline V gene sequence: CDR1 DFQATT, CDR2 SNEGSKA (reference sequence). V dropped 5 bases and J dropped 1 base, with 20 bases sitting between them. These data were likewise used in another study, on T cells of mothers and their children. That work states: Over 8.5 million reads per mother and some 3 million per child were obtained. Slightly, though not significantly, more overlap was seen in related than in unrelated mother-child pairs.

Sample: blood. The sequence was collected from a girl aged 2-10 years in good health. The V gene is TRBV20-1, the J gene TRBJ2-5; a possible D gene is TRBD1 (6 bases). The CDR3: CSAYSVDRPFQETQYF. Here the CDR3 DNA reads TGCAGTGCTTACTCGGTTGACAGGCCCTTCCAAGAGACCCAGTACTTC.